The 22 T cell receptor beta chains listed next were all sequenced from one sample in a study of blood T cell repertoires in COVID-19. This table comes from immunoSEQ multiplex PCR, and its TCRdb copy is limited to in-frame clones, with some not included. The data hold over 15,000 clones, with approximately 84% observed a single time. The sequenced sample consisted of peripheral blood. These receptors all stem from a human donor with active COVID-19. The donor label of this sample is uncertain.

The count of this clone is one. The chain couples TRBV7-2 to TRBJ1-5, with D possibly matching TRBD1 (6 bases). The germline V gene encodes CDR1 SGHTA and CDR2 FQGNSA. CDR3 length: 14 amino acids. Trimming took off 5 bases at V and 4 bases at J, with 12 bases between the two ends. CDR3 residues: CASSLGQKNQPQHF. CDR3 DNA sequence: TGTGCCAGCAGCCTTGGACAGAAGAATCAGCCCCAGCATTTT. The complete variable domain, with remaining parts taken from reference TRBV7-2 and TRBJ1-5, reads GAGVSQSPSNKVTEKGKDVELRCDPISGHTALYWYRQSLGQGLEFLIYFQGNSAPDKSGLPSDRFSAERTGGSVSTLTIQRTQQEDSAVYLCASSLGQKNQPQHFGDGTRLSIL.

The genes are TRBV28 and TRBJ2-7; 9 bases line up with TRBD2. The CDR3 consists of 15 residues. V gave up 7 bases and J gave up 5 bases; unmatched junction bases: 12. Germline assignment: CDR1 MDHEN and CDR2 SYDVKM. CDR3 loop: CASTDSGGGANEQYF. The CDR3 DNA reads as TGTGCCAGCACAGATTCCGGCGGGGGGGCCAACGAGCAGTACTTC.

This clone has just a few counts. The chain links TRBV7-9 to TRBJ2-1, with D hard to call. The CDR3 has 13 residues. Trimming shortened V by 3 bases and J by 3 bases, and 6 bases separated the two germline ends. CDR1 is SEHNR and CDR2 is FQNEAQ in the germline V gene (reference sequence). CDR3 in amino acids: CASSFAGYNEQFF. CDR3 nucleotides: TGTGCCAGCAGCTTCGCAGGCTACAATGAGCAGTTCTTC.

This chain connects TRBV19 to TRBJ1-3; 8 bases fit TRBD1. Unmatched junction bases numbered 13, after V lost 9 bases and J lost 0 bases. Germline V lookup: CDR1 LNHDA, CDR2 SQIVND (reference sequence). The CDR3 totals 17 residues. The CDR3 DNA reads TGTGCCAGCCGAAGGACAGGGATAGGGCCCTCTGGAAACACCATATATTTT. Translated: CASRRTGIGPSGNTIYF.

This clone came up a few times. The chain joins TRBV24-1 to TRBJ2-5; D unresolved. The V gene's germline CDR1 is KGHDR and CDR2 SFDVKD. V was trimmed by 12 bases and J by 3 bases, leaving 10 bases between them. CDR3 length equals 11 residues. CDR3 sequence reads: CAARPEETQYF. The CDR3 nucleotides read TGTGCCGCCCGTCCGGAAGAGACCCAGTACTTC.

The chain recombines TRBV5-1 with TRBJ2-3; D not resolved. CDR3 size: 14 residues. Trimming pared 1 base from V and 4 bases from J, leaving 10 bases between. Germline V gene sequence: CDR1 SGHRS, CDR2 YFSETQ. The chain's CDR3 is CASSLSVSADTQYF. The CDR3 DNA follows: TGCGCCAGCAGCTTGAGCGTAAGTGCAGATACGCAGTATTTT. The full variable domain, its missing parts supplied by reference TRBV5-1 and TRBJ2-3, is KAGVTQTPRYLIKTRGQQVTLSCSPISGHRSVSWYQQTPGQGLQFLFEYFSETQRNKGNFPGRFSGRQFSNSRSEMNVSTLELGDSALYLCASSLSVSADTQYFGPGTRLTVL.

J is TRBJ2-3 and V is TRBV18; perhaps TRBD1 as D (6 bases). The CDR3 loop spans 16 amino acids. V gave up 4 bases and J gave up 2 bases, with 16 bases separating them. Germline V CDR1 and CDR2: KGHSH, LQKENI. CDR3 bases: TGTGCCAGCTCACAGAATGGGGGCCGCAACACAGATACGCAGTATTTT. It yields the protein CASSQNGGRNTDTQYF.

The J gene is TRBJ1-2, the V gene TRBV6-5; maybe TRBD1 (6 bases). CDR3 length: 14 amino acids. With 0 bases removed from V and 2 bases from J, the gap between germline ends came to 7 bases. Germline CDR1 MNHEY, CDR2 SVGAGI. Written as DNA, the CDR3 is TGTGCCAGCAGTTACTCGGGGACAAACTATGGCTACACCTTC. Amino acid sequence: CASSYSGTNYGYTF.

This clone was observed once. This chain uses TRBV2 with TRBJ1-1, with a possible D match to TRBD1 (5 bases). Trimming removed 1 base at V and 4 bases at J, with 19 bases between. The length of the CDR3 is 17 residues. The germline gives CDR1 SNHLY, CDR2 FYNNEI. The CDR3 nucleotides read TGTGCCAGCAGTGAAGATCTGAGTCCAGGGTGGGGCACTGAAGCTTTCTTT. It encodes CASSEDLSPGWGTEAFF.

The CDR3 coding sequence is TGTGCCACCAGTGACACTGCAGGGGGCGATGATGAAAAACTGTTTTTT. Translation gives CATSDTAGGDDEKLFF. This chain uses TRBV24-1 with TRBJ1-4, with TRBD1 identical over 8 bases. Germline loops: CDR1 KGHDR, CDR2 SFDVKD. V shed 4 bases, J shed 6 bases, and the junction held 9 bases outside the gene matches. The CDR3 consists of 16 residues.

V is TRBV12-3 or TRBV12-4 and J is TRBJ1-3, with D unclear. Trimming took 8 bases from V and 2 from J, leaving 10 bases between them. This CDR3 region has 13 residues. The CDR3 bases are TGTGCCAGCCGTCCGGTCCCTGGAAACACCATATATTTT. Translation gives CASRPVPGNTIYF.

This chain joins TRBV19 and TRBJ2-7, with 11 bases that match TRBD1. This CDR3 region has 14 residues. V lost 7 bases and J lost 2; bases outside the gene matches: 4. Germline-derived CDR1 and CDR2 are LNHDA and SQIVND (reference sequence). Here the CDR3 DNA reads TGTGCCAGTAATCCGGGACAGGGGGCCTACGAGCAGTACTTC. Its translation: CASNPGQGAYEQYF.

The chain has TRBV7-2 and TRBJ2-5, with 12 bases matching TRBD2. The CDR3 has 17 residues. CDR1 and CDR2 (germline): SGHTA, FQGNSA. V shed 5 bases and J 2 bases; nucleotides not matched to a gene: 9. DNA for the CDR3: TGTGCCAGCAGCCGGACTTCGACTAGCGGGGGTCAAGAGACCCAGTACTTC. The encoded protein is CASSRTSTSGGQETQYF.

This rearrangement joins TRBV5-1 to TRBJ2-3; 9 bases map to TRBD2. CDR3 length equals 17 residues. V was pared by 4 bases and J by 2 bases, with 11 bases of the junction left unmatched. The germline CDR1 and CDR2 sequences are SGHRS and YFSETQ. The CDR3 is CASSPPGLARTTDTQYF. CDR3 sequence (DNA): TGCGCCAGCAGCCCCCCCGGACTAGCGAGGACCACAGATACGCAGTATTTT.

CDR3 sequence (DNA): TGTGCCAGCAGCTTAAGCGGACGCACAGATACGCAGTATTTT. It yields the protein CASSLSGRTDTQYF. J is TRBJ2-3 and V is TRBV11-1; a weak D match, TRBD2 (5 bases). Per the germline V gene, CDR1 is SGHAT and CDR2 is FQDESV (reference sequence). The CDR3 runs to 14 residues. V lost 2 bases, J lost 1 base, and 7 bases lay in between.

The V and J genes are TRBV11-1 and TRBJ2-6; D is perhaps TRBD1 (5 bases). Trimming removed 6 bases at V and 0 bases at J, with 9 bases between. In germline, CDR1 is SGHAT, CDR2 FQDESV (reference sequence). The CDR3 totals 15 residues. This CDR3 is CASSWGLSGANVLTF. The CDR3 bases are TGTGCCAGCAGTTGGGGCCTCTCTGGGGCCAACGTCCTGACTTTC.

The V call is TRBV6-6, the J call TRBJ2-2; 11 nucleotides align to TRBD2. The CDR3 has 15 amino acids. The J segment lost 11 bases and the V segment lost 6 bases, leaving 11 bases of the junction unmatched. Germline V gene sequence: CDR1 MNHNY, CDR2 SVGAGI (reference sequence). CDR3 protein: CASSSNSGGARELFF. CDR3 nucleotide sequence: TGTGCCAGCAGCTCAAATAGCGGGGGGGCCCGTGAGCTGTTTTTT.

The chain combines TRBV4-3 with TRBJ1-5; D ambiguous. The CDR3 totals 13 residues. Germline loops: CDR1 LGHNA, CDR2 YSLEER. Trimming removed 4 bases from V and 4 bases from J, with 8 bases in between. The CDR3 DNA reads as TGCGCCAGCAGCCTTGCGGGAAATCAGCCCCAGCATTTT. Translation: CASSLAGNQPQHF.

The CDR3 sequence is CASSQGLTGGTEAFF. CDR3 sequence (DNA): TGTGCCAGCAGCCAAGGTCTGACGGGGGGCACTGAAGCTTTCTTT. This rearrangement joins TRBV3-1 (or the pseudogene TRBV3-2) to TRBJ1-1; a possible D gene is TRBD1 (5 bases). CDR1 and CDR2 (germline): LGHDT, YNNKEL (reference sequence). The germline V and J ends were trimmed by 1 base and 4 bases, with 13 bases remaining between them. There are 15 residues in the CDR3.

This clone was seen a single time. The chain has TRBV4-1 and TRBJ2-3; unclear D gene. The CDR3 loop spans 14 amino acids. The V end was cut by 0 bases, the J end by 3 bases, with 7 bases between. Germline assignment: CDR1 MGHRA and CDR2 YSYEKL. This chain's CDR3 is CASSQEQTTDTQYF. CDR3 in DNA: TGCGCCAGCAGCCAAGAACAGACGACAGATACGCAGTATTTT.

V is TRBV3-1 (or the pseudogene TRBV3-2) and J is TRBJ2-2; 7 bases agree with TRBD2. The junction had 0 bases not matched to a gene; V was cut back by 3 bases and J by 2 bases. Germline CDR1 is LGHDT and CDR2 is YNNKEL (reference sequence). The CDR3 is 14 amino acids. CDR3 DNA sequence: TGTGCCAGCAGCCAGGGACTAAACACCGGGGAGCTGTTTTTT. Protein sequence: CASSQGLNTGELFF.

The gene calls are TRBV4-1 and TRBJ1-1; the D gene is possibly TRBD1 (5 bases). In germline, CDR1 is MGHRA, CDR2 YSYEKL. The length of the CDR3 is 14 residues. V gave up 4 bases and J gave up 0 bases, with 9 bases separating them. The CDR3 sequence is CASSLGLLNTEAFF. As DNA, the CDR3 is TGCGCCAGCAGCCTGGGACTGTTGAACACTGAAGCTTTCTTT.